This T cell receptor beta chain came from a study of naive and memory T cell subsets. Study results and limitations: Delayed type IV hypersensitivity infiltration was taken to explain higher tuberculin-site TCR counts. Reportedly, tuberculin skin test sites gave far more TCRs than other biopsies.

The SP2 primer and nested alpha and beta constant region primers amplified ligated cDNA in four rounds. Alpha and beta constant region primers primed reverse transcription for blood and skin samples. Each CDR3 protein gets one entry after TCRdb re-called the UMI-ligation and nested PCR reads with MiXCR. The sample gives 35,000 to 40,000 distinct CDR3 sequences, more than 9.5% of which show up once; 3.5% to 5% is in the top ten. About this clonotype: What it binds is not known.

V was pared by 6 bases and J by 0 bases, with 10 bases between. The CDR3 totals 14 residues. Germline V CDR1 and CDR2: SNHLY, FYNNEI. Treatment given: skin biopsy from PPD injection site in Mantoux-positive individual. The library had UMIs added by 3' ligation of an oligonucleotide to TCR cDNA. Biopsied sites were PPD injections in people with a positive Mantoux test. Sample: skin, taken from a tuberculin skin test site. The chain joins TRBV2 to TRBJ2-3; D not resolved. The TCR comes from an adult in good health. This CDR3 is CASREQASTDTQYF. The CDR3 bases are TGTGCCAGCAGAGAACAAGCCAGCACAGATACGCAGTATTTT. Using reference TRBV2 and TRBJ2-3 for the parts outside the CDR3, the full variable domain is EPEVTQTPSHQVTQMGQEVILRCVPISNHLYFYWYRQILGQKVEFLVSFYNNEISEKSEIFDDQFSVERPDGSNFTLKIRSTKLEDSAMYFCASREQASTDTQYFGPGTRLTVL.